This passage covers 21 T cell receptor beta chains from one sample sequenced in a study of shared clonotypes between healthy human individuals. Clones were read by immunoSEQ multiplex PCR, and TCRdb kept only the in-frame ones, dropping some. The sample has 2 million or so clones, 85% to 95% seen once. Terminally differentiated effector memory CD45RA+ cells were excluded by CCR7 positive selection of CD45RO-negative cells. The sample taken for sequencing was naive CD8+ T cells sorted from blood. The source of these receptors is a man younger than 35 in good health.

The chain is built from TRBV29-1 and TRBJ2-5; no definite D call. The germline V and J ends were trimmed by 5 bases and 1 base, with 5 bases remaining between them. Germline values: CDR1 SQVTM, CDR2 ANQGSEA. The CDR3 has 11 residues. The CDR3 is CSVTGQETQYF. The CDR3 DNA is TGCAGCGTTACGGGCCAAGAGACCCAGTACTTC.

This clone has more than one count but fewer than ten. CDR3 sequence reads: CASRSGGNYGYTF. CDR3 DNA sequence: TGTGCCAGCAGGTCGGGTGGTAACTATGGCTACACCTTC. The chain combines TRBV5-6 with TRBJ1-2; D gene unclear. In germline, CDR1 is SGHDT, CDR2 YYEEEE. Trimming cost V 5 bases and J 1 base, with 9 bases left between them. This CDR3 is built from 13 residues.

The DNA for the CDR3 is TGCGCCAGCAGCACACTGGGGTACCAAGAGACCCAGTACTTC. Its protein is CASSTLGYQETQYF. The chain employs TRBV4-3 and TRBJ2-5; D unclear. This CDR3 is built from 14 residues. Trimming shortened V by 5 bases and J by 0 bases, and 10 bases separated the two germline ends. The germline gives CDR1 LGHNA, CDR2 YSLEER.

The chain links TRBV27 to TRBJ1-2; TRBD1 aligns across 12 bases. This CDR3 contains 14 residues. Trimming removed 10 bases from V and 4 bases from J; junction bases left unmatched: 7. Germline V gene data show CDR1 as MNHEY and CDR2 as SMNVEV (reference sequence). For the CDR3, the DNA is TGTGCCACGGGGACAGGGGGCGCCGGCTATGGCTACACCTTC. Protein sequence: CATGTGGAGYGYTF.

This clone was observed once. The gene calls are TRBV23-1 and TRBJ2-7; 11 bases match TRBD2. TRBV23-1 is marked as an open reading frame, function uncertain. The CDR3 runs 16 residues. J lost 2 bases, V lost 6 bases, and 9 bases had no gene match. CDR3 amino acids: CASRDTGTSGPYEQYF. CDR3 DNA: TGCGCCAGCAGAGATACCGGGACTAGCGGACCCTACGAGCAGTACTTC.

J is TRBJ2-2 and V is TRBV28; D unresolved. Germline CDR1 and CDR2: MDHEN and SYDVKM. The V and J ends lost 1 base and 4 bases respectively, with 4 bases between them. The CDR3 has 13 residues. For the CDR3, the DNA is TGTGCCAGCAGTTTATTTCCCACCGGGGAGCTGTTTTTT. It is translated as CASSLFPTGELFF.

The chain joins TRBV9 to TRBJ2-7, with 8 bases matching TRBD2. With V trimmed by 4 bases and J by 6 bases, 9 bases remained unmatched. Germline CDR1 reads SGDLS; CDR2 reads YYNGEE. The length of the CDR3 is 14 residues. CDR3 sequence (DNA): TGTGCCAGCAGCTACTCCGGGACTAGTAGCGAGCAGTACTTC. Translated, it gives CASSYSGTSSEQYF.

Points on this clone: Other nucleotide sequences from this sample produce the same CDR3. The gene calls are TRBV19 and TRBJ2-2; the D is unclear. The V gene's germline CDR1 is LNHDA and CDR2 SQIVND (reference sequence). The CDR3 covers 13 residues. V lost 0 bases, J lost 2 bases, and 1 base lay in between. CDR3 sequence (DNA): TGTGCCAGTAGTATAGACAACACCGGGGAGCTGTTTTTT. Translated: CASSIDNTGELFF.

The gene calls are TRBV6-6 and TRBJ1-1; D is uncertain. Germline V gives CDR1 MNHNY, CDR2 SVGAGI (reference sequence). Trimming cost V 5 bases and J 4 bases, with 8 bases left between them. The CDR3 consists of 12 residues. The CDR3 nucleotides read TGTGCCAGCAGTCCGGGGAGCACTGAAGCTTTCTTT. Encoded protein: CASSPGSTEAFF.

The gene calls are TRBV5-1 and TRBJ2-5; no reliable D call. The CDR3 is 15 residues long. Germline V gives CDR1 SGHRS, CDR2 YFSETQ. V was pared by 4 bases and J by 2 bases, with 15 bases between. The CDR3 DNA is TGCGCCAGCAGCGAGCCGGATCAGAGTCAAGAGACCCAGTACTTC. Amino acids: CASSEPDQSQETQYF.

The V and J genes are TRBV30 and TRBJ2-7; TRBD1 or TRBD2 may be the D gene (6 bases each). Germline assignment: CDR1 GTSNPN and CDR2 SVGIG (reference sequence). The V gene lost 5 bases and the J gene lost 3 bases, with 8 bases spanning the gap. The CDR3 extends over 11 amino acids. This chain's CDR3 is CAWGGGYEQYF. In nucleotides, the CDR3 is TGTGCCTGGGGAGGGGGCTACGAGCAGTACTTC.

CDR3 sequence (DNA): TGCGCCAGCAGTGAGTCGGGTAGCGGTTACAATGAGCAGTTCTTC. Translated: CASSESGSGYNEQFF. V usage is TRBV10-2 and J usage is TRBJ2-1, with a possible D match to TRBD2 (6 bases). Germline loops: CDR1 WSHSY, CDR2 SAAADI. CDR3 length: 15 amino acids. V was clipped by 0 bases and J by 4 bases, with 10 bases between them.

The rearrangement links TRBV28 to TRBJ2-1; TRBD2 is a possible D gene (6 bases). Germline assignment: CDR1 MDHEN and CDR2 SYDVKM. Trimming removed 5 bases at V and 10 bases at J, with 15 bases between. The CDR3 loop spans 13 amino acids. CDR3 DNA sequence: TGTGCCAGCAGTCCCCCCCAGGGAGGAGAGCAGTTCTTC. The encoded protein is CASSPPQGGEQFF.

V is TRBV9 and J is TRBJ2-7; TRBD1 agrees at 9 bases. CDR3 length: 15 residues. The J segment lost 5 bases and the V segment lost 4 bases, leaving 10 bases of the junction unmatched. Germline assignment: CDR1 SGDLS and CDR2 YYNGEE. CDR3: CASSPWDRVGDEQYF. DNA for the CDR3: TGTGCCAGCAGCCCTTGGGACAGGGTAGGTGACGAGCAGTACTTC.

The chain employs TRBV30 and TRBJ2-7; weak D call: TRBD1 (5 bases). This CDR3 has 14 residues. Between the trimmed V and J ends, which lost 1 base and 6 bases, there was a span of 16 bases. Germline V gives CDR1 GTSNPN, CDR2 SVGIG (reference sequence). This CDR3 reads CAWSGYTPGLEQYF. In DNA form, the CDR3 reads TGTGCCTGGAGTGGTTACACCCCAGGGCTCGAGCAGTACTTC.

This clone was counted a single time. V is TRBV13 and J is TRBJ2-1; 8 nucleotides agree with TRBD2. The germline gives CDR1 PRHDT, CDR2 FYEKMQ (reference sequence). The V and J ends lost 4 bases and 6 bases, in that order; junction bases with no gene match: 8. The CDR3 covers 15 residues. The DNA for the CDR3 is TGTGCCAGCAGCTCTACCGGGACTAGTGGCAATGAGCAGTTCTTC. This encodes CASSSTGTSGNEQFF.

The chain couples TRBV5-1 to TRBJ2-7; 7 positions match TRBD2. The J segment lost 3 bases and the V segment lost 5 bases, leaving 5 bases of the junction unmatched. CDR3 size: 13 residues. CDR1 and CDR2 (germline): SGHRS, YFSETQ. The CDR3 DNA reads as TGCGCCAGCAGTCAGACTAGCTTCTACGAGCAGTACTTC. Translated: CASSQTSFYEQYF.

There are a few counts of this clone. The CDR3: CAISEQSSYNSPLHF. CDR3 DNA: TGTGCCATCAGTGAGCAAAGCTCCTATAATTCACCCCTCCACTTT. The chain joins TRBV10-3 to TRBJ1-6; no reliable D call. Trimming shortened V by 2 bases and J by 0 bases, and 5 bases separated the two germline ends. The CDR3 is 15 amino acids. Germline V lookup: CDR1 ENHRY, CDR2 SYGVKD.

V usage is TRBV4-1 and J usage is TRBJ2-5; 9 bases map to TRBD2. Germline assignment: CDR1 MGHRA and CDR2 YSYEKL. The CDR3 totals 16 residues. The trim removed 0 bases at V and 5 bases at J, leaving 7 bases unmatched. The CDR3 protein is CASSQDPAGGVETQYF. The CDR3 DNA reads TGCGCCAGCAGCCAAGACCCAGCGGGGGGAGTCGAGACCCAGTACTTC.

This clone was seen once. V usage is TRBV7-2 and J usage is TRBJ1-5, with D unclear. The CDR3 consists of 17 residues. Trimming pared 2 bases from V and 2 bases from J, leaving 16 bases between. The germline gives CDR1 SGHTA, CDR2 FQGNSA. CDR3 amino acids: CASSLYFFGFGNQPQHF. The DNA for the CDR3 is TGTGCCAGCAGCTTATACTTCTTCGGGTTCGGCAATCAGCCCCAGCATTTT.

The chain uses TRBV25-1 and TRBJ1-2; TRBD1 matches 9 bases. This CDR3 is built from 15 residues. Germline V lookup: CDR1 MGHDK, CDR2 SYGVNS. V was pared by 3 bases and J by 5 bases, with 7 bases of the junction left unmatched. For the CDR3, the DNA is TGTGCCAGCAGTGATCCACAGGGGGCAAATTATGGCTACACCTTC. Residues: CASSDPQGANYGYTF.